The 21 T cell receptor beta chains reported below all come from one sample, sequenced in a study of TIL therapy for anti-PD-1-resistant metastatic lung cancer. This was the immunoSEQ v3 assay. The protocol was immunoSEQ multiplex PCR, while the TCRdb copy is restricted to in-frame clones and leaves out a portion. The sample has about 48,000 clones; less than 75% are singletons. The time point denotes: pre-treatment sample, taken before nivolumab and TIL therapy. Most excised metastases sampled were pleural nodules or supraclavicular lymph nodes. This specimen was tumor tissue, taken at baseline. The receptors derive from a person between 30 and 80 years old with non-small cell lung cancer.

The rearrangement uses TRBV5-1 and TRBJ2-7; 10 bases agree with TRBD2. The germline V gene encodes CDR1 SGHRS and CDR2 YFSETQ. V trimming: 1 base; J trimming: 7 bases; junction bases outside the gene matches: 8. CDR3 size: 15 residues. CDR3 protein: CASSLTVAGGREQYF. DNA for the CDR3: TGCGCCAGCAGCTTGACAGTAGCGGGGGGAAGGGAGCAGTACTTC.

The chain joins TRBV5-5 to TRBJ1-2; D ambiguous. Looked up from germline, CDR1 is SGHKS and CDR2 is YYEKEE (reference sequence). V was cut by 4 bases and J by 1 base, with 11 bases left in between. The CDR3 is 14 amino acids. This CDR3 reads CASSGPAGNYGYTF. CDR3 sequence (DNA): TGTGCCAGCAGCGGGCCCGCGGGTAACTATGGCTACACCTTC. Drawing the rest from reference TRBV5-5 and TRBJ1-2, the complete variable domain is DAGVTQSPTHLIKTRGQQVTLRCSPISGHKSVSWYQQVLGQGPQFIFQYYEKEERGRGNFPDRFSARQFPNYSSELNVNALLLGDSALYLCASSGPAGNYGYTFGSGTRLTVV.

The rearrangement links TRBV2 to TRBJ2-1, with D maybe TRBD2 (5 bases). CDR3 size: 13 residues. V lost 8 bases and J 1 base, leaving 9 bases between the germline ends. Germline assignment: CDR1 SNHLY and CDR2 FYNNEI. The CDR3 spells CASGSVSYNEQFF. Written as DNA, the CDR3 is TGTGCCAGCGGTAGCGTGTCCTACAATGAGCAGTTCTTC.

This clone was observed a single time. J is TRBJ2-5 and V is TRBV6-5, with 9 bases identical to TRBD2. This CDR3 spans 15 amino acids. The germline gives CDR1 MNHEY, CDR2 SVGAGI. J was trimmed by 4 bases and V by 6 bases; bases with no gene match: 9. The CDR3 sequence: CASRSSGRSRETQYF. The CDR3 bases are TGTGCCAGCAGATCAAGCGGGAGGTCAAGAGAGACCCAGTACTTC.

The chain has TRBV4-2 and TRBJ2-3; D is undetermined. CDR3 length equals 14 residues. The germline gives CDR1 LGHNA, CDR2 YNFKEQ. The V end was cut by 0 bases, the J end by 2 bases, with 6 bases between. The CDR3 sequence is CASSQEDDTDTQYF. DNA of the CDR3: TGTGCCAGCAGCCAAGAGGACGACACAGATACGCAGTATTTT.

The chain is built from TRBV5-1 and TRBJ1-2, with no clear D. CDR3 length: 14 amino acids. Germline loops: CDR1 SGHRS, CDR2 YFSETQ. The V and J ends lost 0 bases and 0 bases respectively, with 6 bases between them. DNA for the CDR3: TGCGCCAGCAGCTTGGAAGTCACTAACTATGGCTACACCTTC. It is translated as CASSLEVTNYGYTF.

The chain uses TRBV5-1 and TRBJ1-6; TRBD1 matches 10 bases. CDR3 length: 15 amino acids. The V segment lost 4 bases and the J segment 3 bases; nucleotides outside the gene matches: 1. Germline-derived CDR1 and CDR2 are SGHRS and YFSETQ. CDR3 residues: CASSRDRGYNSPLHF. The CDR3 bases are TGCGCCAGCAGCCGGGACAGGGGCTATAATTCACCCCTCCACTTT.

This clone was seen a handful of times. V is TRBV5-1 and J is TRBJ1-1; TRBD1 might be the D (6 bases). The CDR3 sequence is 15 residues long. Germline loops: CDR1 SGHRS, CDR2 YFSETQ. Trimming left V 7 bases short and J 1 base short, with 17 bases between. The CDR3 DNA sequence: TGCGCCAGCGGGATAGGGGGGGCCCGGAACACTGAAGCTTTCTTT. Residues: CASGIGGARNTEAFF.

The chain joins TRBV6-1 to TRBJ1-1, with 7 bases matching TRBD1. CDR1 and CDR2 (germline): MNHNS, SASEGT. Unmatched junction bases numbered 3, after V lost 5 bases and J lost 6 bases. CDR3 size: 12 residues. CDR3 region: CASSIDRAEAFF. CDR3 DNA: TGTGCCAGCAGTATCGACAGGGCTGAAGCTTTCTTT.

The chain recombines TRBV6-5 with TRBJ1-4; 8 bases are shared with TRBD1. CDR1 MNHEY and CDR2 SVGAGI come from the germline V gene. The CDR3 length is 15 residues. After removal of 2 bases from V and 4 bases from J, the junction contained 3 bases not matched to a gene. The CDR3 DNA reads TGTGCCAGCAGTTACGGGACAGGTGATAATGAAAAACTGTTTTTT. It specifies CASSYGTGDNEKLFF.

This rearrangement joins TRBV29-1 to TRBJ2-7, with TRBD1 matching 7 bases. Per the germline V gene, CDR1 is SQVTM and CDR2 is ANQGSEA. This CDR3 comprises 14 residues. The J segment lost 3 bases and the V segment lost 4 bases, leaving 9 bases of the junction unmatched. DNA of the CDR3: TGCAGCGTTGTCATGACAGGGTCTTTCTACGAGCAGTACTTC. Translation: CSVVMTGSFYEQYF.

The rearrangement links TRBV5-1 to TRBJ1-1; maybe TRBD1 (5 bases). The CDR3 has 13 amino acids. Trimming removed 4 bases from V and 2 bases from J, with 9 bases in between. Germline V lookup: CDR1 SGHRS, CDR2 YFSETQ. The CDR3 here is CASSGRDNTEAFF. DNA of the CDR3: TGCGCCAGCAGCGGCCGGGACAACACTGAAGCTTTCTTT.

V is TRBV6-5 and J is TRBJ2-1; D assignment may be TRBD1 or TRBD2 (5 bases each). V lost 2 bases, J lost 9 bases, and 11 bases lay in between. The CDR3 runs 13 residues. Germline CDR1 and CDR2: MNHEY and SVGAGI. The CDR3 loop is CASSYAGTGEQFF. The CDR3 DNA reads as TGTGCCAGCAGTTACGCCGGGACGGGTGAGCAGTTCTTC.

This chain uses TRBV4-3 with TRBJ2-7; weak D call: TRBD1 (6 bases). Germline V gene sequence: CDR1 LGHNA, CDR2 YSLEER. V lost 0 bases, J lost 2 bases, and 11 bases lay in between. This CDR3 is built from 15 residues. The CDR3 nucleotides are TGCGCCAGCAGCCAAGAAGGTCCAGGGGCCTACGAGCAGTACTTC. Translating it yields CASSQEGPGAYEQYF.

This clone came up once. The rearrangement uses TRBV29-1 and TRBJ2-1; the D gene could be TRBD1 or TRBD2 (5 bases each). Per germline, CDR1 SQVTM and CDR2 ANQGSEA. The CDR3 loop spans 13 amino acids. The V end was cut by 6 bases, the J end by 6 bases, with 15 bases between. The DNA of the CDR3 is TGCAGCGTCCGGGACGACCTCGTCAATGAGCAGTTCTTC. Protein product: CSVRDDLVNEQFF.

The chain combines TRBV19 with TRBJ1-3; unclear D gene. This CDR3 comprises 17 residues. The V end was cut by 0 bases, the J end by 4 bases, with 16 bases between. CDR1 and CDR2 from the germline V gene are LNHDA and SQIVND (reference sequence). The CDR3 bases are TGTGCCAGTAGTATAGATCTCCGGAATTCTTGGGGAAACACCATATATTTT. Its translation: CASSIDLRNSWGNTIYF.

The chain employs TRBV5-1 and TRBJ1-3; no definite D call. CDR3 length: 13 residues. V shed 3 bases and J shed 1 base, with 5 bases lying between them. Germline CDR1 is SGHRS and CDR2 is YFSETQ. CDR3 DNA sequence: TGCGCCAGCAGCTCCAGTTCTGGAAACACCATATATTTT. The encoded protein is CASSSSSGNTIYF.

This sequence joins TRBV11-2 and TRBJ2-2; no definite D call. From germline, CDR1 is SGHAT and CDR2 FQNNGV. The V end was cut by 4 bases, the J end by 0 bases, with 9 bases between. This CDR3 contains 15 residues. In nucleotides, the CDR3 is TGTGCCAGCAGCTCCCGACGGGCGAACACCGGGGAGCTGTTTTTT. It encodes CASSSRRANTGELFF.

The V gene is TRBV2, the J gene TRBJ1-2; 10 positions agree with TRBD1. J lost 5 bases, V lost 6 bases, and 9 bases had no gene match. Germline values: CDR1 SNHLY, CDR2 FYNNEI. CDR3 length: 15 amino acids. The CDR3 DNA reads TGTGCCAGCAGGGGGGGGACAGGGGTTCAATATGGCTACACCTTC. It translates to CASRGGTGVQYGYTF.

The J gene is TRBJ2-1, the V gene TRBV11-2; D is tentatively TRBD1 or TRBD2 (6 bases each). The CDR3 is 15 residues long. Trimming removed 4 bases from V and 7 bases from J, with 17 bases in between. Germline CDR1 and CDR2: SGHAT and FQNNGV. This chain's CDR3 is CASSWGADSWNEQFF. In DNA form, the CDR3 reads TGTGCCAGCAGCTGGGGGGCAGATTCCTGGAATGAGCAGTTCTTC.

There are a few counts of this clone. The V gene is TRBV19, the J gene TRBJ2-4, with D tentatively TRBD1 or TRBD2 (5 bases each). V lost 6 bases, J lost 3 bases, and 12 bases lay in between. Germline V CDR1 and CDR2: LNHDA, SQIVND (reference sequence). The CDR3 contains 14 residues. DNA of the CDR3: TGTGCCAGTAGCAGCAGAGGGGTCAAAAACATTCAGTACTTC. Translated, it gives CASSSRGVKNIQYF.